The clone carrying this T cell receptor (beta chain) occurred many times. Its target is not known. The data were taken from a study of Graves' ophthalmopathy and Graves' hyperthyroidism. Study-level results: Among thyroid clonotypes expanded above 0.001 frequency, most also appeared in blood.

CDR3 length: 11 residues. V was trimmed by 3 bases and J by 8 bases, leaving 7 bases between them. Germline V gene data show CDR1 as MNHNS and CDR2 as SASEGT. RNA transcripts provided the template for amplifying TCR beta CDR3 regions. RT-PCR in the first round used HTBI primers; a second-round multiplex PCR followed. TCRdb used MiXCR to reprocess the multiplex PCR reads, holding one entry per CDR3 protein. Among roughly 600,000 distinct CDR3 sequences, approximately 35% were seen once, and the ten largest hold 3.5% to 5%. This clonotype was sampled from an adult man with Graves' hyperthyroidism. The specimen was peripheral blood or thyroid tissue (not recorded which). V usage is TRBV6-1 and J usage is TRBJ2-5, with a weak D call TRBD2 (5 bases). This CDR3 is CASSDRGTQYF. The DNA for the CDR3 is TGTGCCAGCAGTGATCGGGGTACCCAGTACTTC.